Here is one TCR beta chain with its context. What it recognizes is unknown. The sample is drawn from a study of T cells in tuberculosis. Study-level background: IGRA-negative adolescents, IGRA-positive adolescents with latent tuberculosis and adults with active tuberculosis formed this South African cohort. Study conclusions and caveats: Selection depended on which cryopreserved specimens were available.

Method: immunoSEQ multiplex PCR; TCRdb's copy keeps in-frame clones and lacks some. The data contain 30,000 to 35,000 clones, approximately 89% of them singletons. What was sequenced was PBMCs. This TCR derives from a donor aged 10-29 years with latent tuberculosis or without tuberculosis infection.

The CDR3 sequence is CASSILRFGNTEAFF. The CDR3 DNA reads TGTGCCAGTAGTATCCTCAGGTTTGGGAACACTGAAGCTTTCTTT. The chain has TRBV19 and TRBJ1-1; no clear D. Between the trimmed V and J ends, which lost 3 bases and 1 base, there was a span of 12 bases. Germline-derived CDR1 and CDR2 are LNHDA and SQIVND (reference sequence). The CDR3 has 15 residues.